The 20 T cell receptor beta chains listed next were all sequenced from one sample in a study of identical twins. TCRdb recomputed calls from the 5' RACE reads with MiXCR, one row per CDR3 protein. This table holds 1.5 million or so distinct CDR3 sequences, roughly a third found once. The sequencing input was cord blood. The origin of the receptors is a newborn girl in good health.

This clonotype was detected only once. The genes are TRBV19 and TRBJ2-5; 10 bases are shared with TRBD1. Germline V CDR1 and CDR2: LNHDA, SQIVND (reference sequence). The junction had 11 bases not matched to a gene; V was cut back by 3 bases and J by 10 bases. The CDR3 has 15 amino acids. CDR3 sequence: CASSISTGGTSHQYF. The CDR3 bases are TGTGCCAGTAGTATCTCGACAGGGGGCACCTCCCACCAGTACTTC.

The V call is TRBV20-1, the J call TRBJ2-3; TRBD2 matches 10 bases. The CDR3 totals 14 residues. The V and J ends lost 4 bases and 3 bases, in that order; junction bases with no gene match: 4. The V gene's germline CDR1 is DFQATT and CDR2 SNEGSKA (reference sequence). Written as DNA, the CDR3 is TGCAGTGCTATATGGACTAGCGGAACAGATACGCAGTATTTT. Translating it yields CSAIWTSGTDTQYF.

This clonotype turned up a few times. This chain connects TRBV12-3 or TRBV12-4 to TRBJ2-5, with 9 bases identical to TRBD2. CDR3 length equals 18 residues. V shed 6 bases, J shed 0 bases, and the junction held 14 bases outside the gene matches. For the CDR3, the DNA is TGTGCCAGCAGCCGACGGACGAATAGACTAGCGGACCAAGAGACCCAGTACTTC. Translating gives CASSRRTNRLADQETQYF.

The chain links TRBV15 to TRBJ1-1; D is undetermined. The CDR3 consists of 15 residues. Trimming removed 1 base from V and 2 bases from J, with 11 bases in between. The germline CDR1 and CDR2 sequences are LNHNV and YYDKDF (reference sequence). The CDR3 DNA follows: TGTGCCACCAGCAGAGGGCCGGGCCGCAACACTGAAGCTTTCTTT. The encoded protein is CATSRGPGRNTEAFF.

This rearrangement joins TRBV12-3 or TRBV12-4 to TRBJ2-3; the match to TRBD2 covers 9 bases. Trimming took 2 bases from V and 11 from J; bases not matched to a gene: 8. This CDR3 has 14 residues. The CDR3 coding sequence is TGTGCCAGCAGTTTACGCGGGAGGGCATCGTGGCAGTATTTT. Encoded protein: CASSLRGRASWQYF.

The chain links TRBV25-1 to TRBJ1-1; 7 positions match TRBD1. The CDR3 has 15 residues. CDR1 is MGHDK and CDR2 is SYGVNS in the germline V gene. Losses at the gene ends were 7 bases for V and 2 bases for J; bases not matched to a gene: 10. The CDR3 DNA reads TGTGCCAGCAAAGGGACAGAGCACCCAAACACTGAAGCTTTCTTT. Protein sequence: CASKGTEHPNTEAFF.

V is TRBV24-1 and J is TRBJ2-1; TRBD1 aligns across 10 bases. V was pared by 4 bases and J by 8 bases, with 1 base of the junction left unmatched. CDR1 and CDR2 (germline): KGHDR, SFDVKD. The CDR3 is 13 residues long. The CDR3 region has the DNA TGTGCCACCAGTGAGGACAGGGGGGATGAGCAGTTCTTC. Translated, it gives CATSEDRGDEQFF.

The chain links TRBV6-1 to TRBJ1-4; 7 bases line up with TRBD1. The germline V gene encodes CDR1 MNHNS and CDR2 SASEGT. CDR3 length equals 16 residues. V shed 4 bases and J 4 bases; nucleotides not matched to a gene: 9. The DNA for the CDR3 is TGTGCCAGCAGTGTCGGTTGGAGACAGGGTAATGAAAAACTGTTTTTT. It codes for CASSVGWRQGNEKLFF.

A remark on this clonotype: Compared with germline, one end of the junction differs, possibly owing to a read error. V and J are TRBV28 and TRBJ2-3; D is perhaps TRBD2 (5 bases). Germline V gene data show CDR1 as MDHEN and CDR2 as SYDVKM. The CDR3 sequence is 13 residues long. CDR3 loop: CASSSGLPSAQYF. The CDR3 DNA is TGCGCCAGCAGTTCCGGACTCCCGTCCGCGCAGTATTTT.

This clonotype occurred a few times. The rearrangement joins TRBV11-1 to TRBJ1-4; D not resolved. V lost 5 bases and J lost 2, with 6 bases in between. The V gene's germline CDR1 is SGHAT and CDR2 FQDESV (reference sequence). The CDR3 totals 13 residues. The CDR3 DNA reads TGTGCCAGCAGCCGGACCACTAATGAAAAACTGTTTTTT. This encodes CASSRTTNEKLFF.

The CDR3 region is CASSSRDGDSSYNEQFF. The CDR3 region has the DNA TGTGCCAGCAGCTCACGGGACGGCGATAGCTCCTACAATGAGCAGTTCTTC. This rearrangement joins TRBV13 to TRBJ2-1; TRBD1 or TRBD2 may be the D gene (5 bases each). The CDR3 contains 17 residues. V gave up 4 bases and J gave up 0 bases, with 16 bases separating them. Germline V CDR1 and CDR2: PRHDT, FYEKMQ (reference sequence).

Concerning this clonotype itself: The junction shows a germline mismatch at one end, possibly a read error. The chain couples TRBV10-3 to TRBJ1-5; D not resolved. The germline V gene encodes CDR1 ENHRY and CDR2 SYGVKD. The CDR3 spans 16 residues. The CDR3 bases are TGTGCCATCGGTGAGTCTAGGGCAGATAGCAATCAGCCCCAGCATTTT. Amino acids: CAIGESRADSNQPQHF.

There are a few counts of this clonotype. The chain has TRBV18 and TRBJ2-3, with D uncertain. V was cut by 0 bases and J by 2 bases, with 18 bases left in between. Germline V CDR1 and CDR2: KGHSH, LQKENI. This CDR3 region has 18 residues. CDR3 region: CASSPPGLLGWVTDTQYF. CDR3 bases: TGTGCCAGCTCACCACCGGGATTGTTGGGATGGGTCACAGATACGCAGTATTTT.

This clonotype was seen more than once but under ten times. V usage is TRBV6-6 and J usage is TRBJ1-1, with TRBD1 matching over 7 bases. V gave up 6 bases and J gave up 3 bases; unmatched junction bases: 7. The CDR3 length is 14 residues. The germline V gene encodes CDR1 MNHNY and CDR2 SVGAGI (reference sequence). CDR3 sequence (DNA): TGTGCCAGCAGCTCACTTGGACAGGACACTGAAGCTTTCTTT. Translated: CASSSLGQDTEAFF.

The chain recombines TRBV7-8 with TRBJ2-3, with TRBD1 matching 8 bases. The CDR3 is 14 residues long. Losses at the gene ends were 5 bases for V and 5 bases for J; bases not matched to a gene: 6. CDR1 is SGHVS and CDR2 is FQNEAQ in the germline V gene. CDR3 loop: CASSAGGAGDTQYF. The DNA for the CDR3 is TGTGCCAGCAGCGCAGGGGGCGCGGGAGATACGCAGTATTTT.

This clonotype came up a few times. This chain joins TRBV20-1 and TRBJ2-7, with 8 bases lining up with TRBD1. The length of the CDR3 is 16 residues. Germline CDR1 DFQATT, CDR2 SNEGSKA (reference sequence). J lost 0 bases, V lost 2 bases, and 9 bases had no gene match. The CDR3 sequence is CSARRRRQGSSYEQYF. Written as DNA, the CDR3 is TGCAGTGCTAGACGCCGGCGACAGGGGAGCTCCTACGAGCAGTACTTC.

The CDR3 sequence: CASSQVLGGKRTDTQYF. The CDR3 DNA follows: TGTGCCAGCAGCCAAGTTCTGGGGGGCAAACGCACAGATACGCAGTATTTT. The chain employs TRBV7-9 and TRBJ2-3, with D possibly being TRBD1 or TRBD2 (6 bases each). CDR1 is SEHNR and CDR2 is FQNEAQ in the germline V gene (reference sequence). Trimming removed 5 bases at V and 1 base at J, with 19 bases between. The CDR3 runs to 17 residues.

V and J are TRBV9 and TRBJ2-5; 14 nucleotides align to TRBD2. The CDR3 runs to 16 residues. V lost 4 bases and J lost 11; bases outside the gene matches: 13. Germline assignment: CDR1 SGDLS and CDR2 YYNGEE. The CDR3 region has the DNA TGTGCCAGCAGCTCACTCGGGACTAGCGGGAGAGGAGAGCAGTACTTC. Protein product: CASSSLGTSGRGEQYF.

There are a few counts of this clonotype. This chain uses TRBV25-1 with TRBJ2-3; 13 bases agree with TRBD2. Germline CDR1 and CDR2: MGHDK and SYGVNS. V gave up 7 bases and J gave up 6 bases; unmatched junction bases: 4. The length of the CDR3 is 14 residues. CDR3 sequence: CASTTGLAGDTQYF. The CDR3 DNA sequence: TGTGCCAGCACCACGGGACTAGCGGGGGATACGCAGTATTTT.

The chain joins TRBV2 to TRBJ2-5, with 7 bases lining up with TRBD2. J was trimmed by 2 bases and V by 5 bases; bases with no gene match: 11. The CDR3 runs 16 residues. Per the germline V gene, CDR1 is SNHLY and CDR2 is FYNNEI. The CDR3 DNA reads as TGTGCCAGCAGTAGGAGACTAGCCATACCTCAAGAGACCCAGTACTTC. Residues: CASSRRLAIPQETQYF.